This T cell receptor beta chain was recorded in a study of cytomegalovirus exposure and HLA in healthy donors. The CDR3 sequence is 16 residues long. Trimming shortened V by 7 bases and J by 5 bases, and 21 bases separated the two germline ends. Per germline, CDR1 LNHDA and CDR2 SQIVND (reference sequence). Regarding the study as a whole: Upon later analysis, TCR association rates were observed to vary by HLA locus, being highest for DRB1 and lowest for HLA-C. Associated with cytomegalovirus, according to the listing, were some 150 TCR beta chains.

Note on this clone: Its cognate antigen is unknown.

The PCR employed 60 Vbeta primers together with 13 Jbeta primers. Sequencing was performed with immunoSEQ multiplex PCR; in TCRdb, only in-frame clones are kept and a portion is missing. The sample holds around 19,000 clones, 70% to 85% seen once. This clonotype originated in a human donor in good health. This chain connects TRBV19 to TRBJ2-1; maybe TRBD1 (6 bases). Material for sequencing was PBMCs. DNA for the CDR3: TGTGCCAGTACCTCCACCAGGGGCGGGCGAAACAATGAGCAGTTCTTC. Residues: CASTSTRGGRNNEQFF.